A single sample gave rise to the 7 T cell receptor beta chains below, sequenced in a study of T cell repertoires in cytomegalovirus infection. Each CDR3 protein gets one entry after TCRdb re-called the reads with MiXCR. The repertoire has around 770,000 distinct CDR3 sequences, approximately 32% of them found once; the top ten carry about an eighth. The antigens of these receptors remain unknown. This material consisted of cultured CD8+ T cells from PBMCs, taken from culture after CMV antigen stimulation. Receptors were obtained from a human donor in good health (CMV status not recorded). Some clones in this sample may be carry-over from other donors' samples.

This clonotype was counted only a few times. This sequence joins TRBV12-3 or TRBV12-4 and TRBJ1-2; tentatively, D is TRBD1 (6 bases). With 3 bases removed from V and 6 bases from J, the gap between germline ends came to 14 bases. This CDR3 spans 14 amino acids. CDR3 sequence (DNA): TGTGCCAGCAGTTTCTGGGGGGCGGAGAATGGCTACACCTTC. This gives the protein CASSFWGAENGYTF.

This clonotype was observed a handful of times. This chain links TRBV28 with TRBJ1-2; perhaps TRBD1 as D (6 bases). Germline CDR1 MDHEN, CDR2 SYDVKM. The CDR3 is made up of 13 amino acids. V lost 5 bases and J 5 bases, leaving 12 bases between the germline ends. The CDR3 loop reads CASSPRQVYGYTF. CDR3 DNA: TGTGCCAGCAGTCCACGACAGGTTTATGGCTACACCTTC.

The chain joins TRBV7-9 to TRBJ1-2; tentative D call: TRBD1 (5 bases). Germline loops: CDR1 SEHNR, CDR2 FQNEAQ (reference sequence). The CDR3 loop spans 12 amino acids. V was cut by 8 bases and J by 7 bases, with 14 bases left in between. The DNA of the CDR3 is TGTGCCAGCTGGGACCCAGTGGGTGGCTACACCTTC. It codes for CASWDPVGGYTF.

The CDR3 sequence is CASSLRPRGETQYF. CDR3 bases: TGTGCCAGCAGTTTAAGACCCCGGGGGGAGACCCAGTACTTC. The chain joins TRBV12-3 or TRBV12-4 to TRBJ2-5; D is possibly TRBD2 (6 bases). The CDR3 length is 14 residues. The V end was cut by 2 bases, the J end by 5 bases, with 12 bases between.

V is TRBV28 and J is TRBJ1-5; maybe TRBD1 (6 bases). Trimming shortened V by 6 bases and J by 5 bases, and 17 bases separated the two germline ends. This CDR3 comprises 15 residues. Germline V CDR1 and CDR2: MDHEN, SYDVKM. CDR3: CASSFRGGEDQPQHF. The CDR3 DNA sequence: TGTGCCAGCAGCTTCAGGGGAGGAGAGGATCAGCCCCAGCATTTT.

V gene TRBV10-3 combines with J gene TRBJ2-6, with 10 positions matching TRBD1. J gave up 1 base and V 6 bases, and 6 bases lay outside the gene matches. This CDR3 has 17 amino acids. Germline loops: CDR1 ENHRY, CDR2 SYGVKD. The CDR3 nucleotides read TGTGCCATCAGGACAGGGGGCGAAACGTCTGGGGCCAACGTCCTGACTTTC. It is translated as CAIRTGGETSGANVLTF.

The V gene is TRBV10-3, the J gene TRBJ2-3; 11 positions match TRBD2. Germline lookup yields CDR1 ENHRY and CDR2 SYGVKD. CDR3 length: 16 amino acids. V was pared by 4 bases and J by 5 bases, with 8 bases of the junction left unmatched. CDR3 in amino acids: CAISVMTSGDLDTQYF. DNA of the CDR3: TGTGCCATCAGTGTAATGACTAGCGGGGATTTAGATACGCAGTATTTT.